This entry lists 27 T cell receptor beta chains sequenced from one sample in a study of shared clonotypes between healthy human individuals. The naive CD8 subset, CD45RO-negative cells positively selected for CCR7, excluded terminally differentiated effector memory CD45RA+ cells. Here immunoSEQ multiplex PCR was the method, and the copy in TCRdb shows in-frame clones only, minus some. The table records millions of clones, about 95% of them present only once. The sequencing input was naive CD8+ T cells sorted from blood. These receptors were taken from a man in his late teens or twenties in good health.

The chain employs TRBV9 and TRBJ2-1; no firm D call. V was shortened by 3 bases and J by 0 bases, with 10 bases between the two germline ends. CDR3 length: 15 residues. Germline V CDR1 and CDR2: SGDLS, YYNGEE. The CDR3 nucleotides are TGTGCCAGCAGCGCCCCAGCGTCCTCCTACAATGAGCAGTTCTTC. Amino acid sequence: CASSAPASSYNEQFF.

On this clone: The sample carries other DNA sequences with the same CDR3. This rearrangement joins TRBV5-4 to TRBJ2-7; 8 bases line up with TRBD1. Unmatched junction bases numbered 3, after V lost 2 bases and J lost 2 bases. CDR1 is SGHNT and CDR2 is YYREEE in the germline V gene (reference sequence). CDR3 length: 14 amino acids. The CDR3 DNA reads as TGTGCCAGCAGCTTAGGACAGGGAGCCTACGAGCAGTACTTC. This translates into CASSLGQGAYEQYF.

The chain joins TRBV9 to TRBJ1-2; 8 bases line up with TRBD1. The V segment lost 5 bases and the J segment 4 bases; nucleotides outside the gene matches: 10. The V gene's germline CDR1 is SGDLS and CDR2 YYNGEE. The CDR3 has 15 amino acids. Here the CDR3 DNA reads TGTGCCAGCAGAGCTACGGCAGACAGGGGCTATGGCTACACCTTC. Amino acid sequence: CASRATADRGYGYTF.

The V and J genes are TRBV11-2 and TRBJ1-2; tentatively, D is TRBD1 (6 bases). Between the trimmed V and J ends, which lost 2 bases and 3 bases, there was a span of 19 bases. From germline, CDR1 is SGHAT and CDR2 FQNNGV. The CDR3 loop spans 17 amino acids. In nucleotides, the CDR3 is TGTGCCAGCAGCTTAACAGGGACTGCAGCGACTCACTATGGCTACACCTTC. Amino acid sequence: CASSLTGTAATHYGYTF.

The V and J genes are TRBV5-6 and TRBJ2-5, with D perhaps matching TRBD1 (5 bases). The germline V and J ends were trimmed by 1 base and 6 bases, with 13 bases remaining between them. In germline, CDR1 is SGHDT, CDR2 YYEEEE. This CDR3 region has 14 residues. For the CDR3, the DNA is TGTGCCAGCAGCTTGTGGGCAGGGATCCAGACCCAGTACTTC. Protein product: CASSLWAGIQTQYF.

The chain combines TRBV29-1 with TRBJ2-7; D might be TRBD1 (6 bases). The CDR3 covers 12 residues. Trimming shortened V by 5 bases and J by 1 base, and 9 bases separated the two germline ends. CDR1 SQVTM and CDR2 ANQGSEA come from the germline V gene. CDR3 in amino acids: CSVKGVSYEQYF. DNA for the CDR3: TGCAGCGTTAAGGGGGTATCCTACGAGCAGTACTTC.

The chain employs TRBV27 and TRBJ2-3; 7 bases are shared with TRBD2. CDR1 and CDR2 (germline): MNHEY, SMNVEV (reference sequence). The J segment lost 0 bases and the V segment lost 4 bases, leaving 10 bases of the junction unmatched. CDR3 length equals 17 residues. The CDR3 DNA follows: TGTGCCAGCAGTTCTCGACTAGCTGGGGCTAGCACAGATACGCAGTATTTT. It is translated as CASSSRLAGASTDTQYF.

The count of this clone is one. This chain joins TRBV27 and TRBJ1-4; 7 nucleotides align to TRBD1. This CDR3 spans 15 amino acids. After removal of 4 bases from V and 5 bases from J, the junction contained 7 bases not matched to a gene. Germline lookup yields CDR1 MNHEY and CDR2 SMNVEV (reference sequence). The CDR3 reads CASSSSTGWNEKLFF. The CDR3 DNA is TGTGCCAGCAGTTCGTCGACAGGGTGGAATGAAAAACTGTTTTTT.

This clone was detected only a few times. This chain links TRBV28 with TRBJ2-7; D may match TRBD1 or TRBD2 (5 bases each). Germline-derived CDR1 and CDR2 are MDHEN and SYDVKM. Deletions cut 7 bases from V and 0 bases from J, with 16 bases between. CDR3 length: 15 residues. Here the CDR3 DNA reads TGTGCCAGCACTTCTGCTGAGAGGGGCTCCTACGAGCAGTACTTC. Protein sequence: CASTSAERGSYEQYF.

The chain joins TRBV6-4 to TRBJ2-2; tentatively, D is TRBD2 (6 bases). CDR3 length: 12 residues. The V end lost 0 bases, the J end lost 14 bases, and 10 bases lay between the germline ends. CDR1 and CDR2 (germline): MRHNA, SNTAGT. The CDR3 loop is CASSDSGGRLFF. The CDR3 nucleotides read TGTGCCAGCAGTGACTCGGGGGGTCGACTGTTTTTT.

This clone was observed once. This chain links TRBV9 with TRBJ1-2, with D unclear. Per germline, CDR1 SGDLS and CDR2 YYNGEE. Trimming removed 0 bases from V and 0 bases from J, with 9 bases in between. This CDR3 is built from 15 residues. Written as DNA, the CDR3 is TGTGCCAGCAGCGTAGTGGGCGTTTCTAACTATGGCTACACCTTC. Translation gives CASSVVGVSNYGYTF.

The gene calls are TRBV7-9 and TRBJ2-4; D gene uncertain. This CDR3 region has 15 residues. The germline V and J ends were trimmed by 2 bases and 0 bases, with 8 bases remaining between them. The V gene's germline CDR1 is SEHNR and CDR2 FQNEAQ (reference sequence). This CDR3 is CASSLIDGAKNIQYF. CDR3 coding DNA: TGTGCCAGCAGCTTAATAGACGGAGCCAAAAACATTCAGTACTTC.

V gene TRBV6-5 combines with J gene TRBJ2-1; D uncertain. CDR1 and CDR2 from the germline V gene are MNHEY and SVGAGI. The CDR3 totals 15 residues. V lost 4 bases and J 0 bases, leaving 10 bases between the germline ends. CDR3 loop: CASSSSVSSYNEQFF. The DNA of the CDR3 is TGTGCCAGCAGTTCCAGCGTGAGCTCCTACAATGAGCAGTTCTTC.

V usage is TRBV6-1 and J usage is TRBJ2-7; D may be TRBD1 (7 bases). V was trimmed by 2 bases and J by 0 bases, leaving 11 bases between them. The CDR3 has 15 residues. Per the germline V gene, CDR1 is MNHNS and CDR2 is SASEGT. The CDR3 region is CASSEWRDSSYEQYF. The CDR3 nucleotides are TGTGCCAGCAGTGAATGGAGGGACAGCTCCTACGAGCAGTACTTC.

The V and J genes are TRBV5-4 and TRBJ2-5; 7 bases are a match to TRBD1. This CDR3 comprises 15 residues. The V gene's germline CDR1 is SGHNT and CDR2 YYREEE (reference sequence). V trimming: 4 bases; J trimming: 1 base; junction bases outside the gene matches: 7. The CDR3 bases are TGTGCCAGCAGCGTAAGACAGGGCTTCCAAGAGACCCAGTACTTC. Its translation is CASSVRQGFQETQYF. Full variable domain (outside the CDR3, taken from reference TRBV5-4 and TRBJ2-5): ETGVTQSPTHLIKTRGQQVTLRCSSQSGHNTVSWYQQALGQGPQFIFQYYREEENGRGNFPPRFSGLQFPNYSSELNVNALELDDSALYLCASSVRQGFQETQYFGPGTRLLVL.

The chain joins TRBV6-1 to TRBJ1-1; D possibly corresponds to TRBD1 (6 bases). Trimming removed 6 bases from V and 3 bases from J, with 14 bases in between. This CDR3 spans 14 amino acids. Germline V gene sequence: CDR1 MNHNS, CDR2 SASEGT. CDR3 protein: CASSTGTWDTEAFF. In DNA, the CDR3 is TGTGCCAGCAGCACCGGGACATGGGACACTGAAGCTTTCTTT.

This rearrangement joins TRBV25-1 to TRBJ2-7; D is possibly TRBD1 (5 bases). Germline V CDR1 and CDR2: MGHDK, SYGVNS. CDR3 size: 13 residues. Trimming pared 9 bases from V and 5 bases from J, leaving 17 bases between. The CDR3 reads CASQIKGIHEQYF. CDR3 coding DNA: TGTGCCAGTCAAATCAAGGGGATCCACGAGCAGTACTTC.

The chain uses TRBV27 and TRBJ1-2; D gene ambiguous. The CDR3 totals 11 residues. With 6 bases removed from V and 5 bases from J, the gap between germline ends came to 7 bases. Germline CDR1 MNHEY, CDR2 SMNVEV (reference sequence). Here the CDR3 DNA reads TGTGCCAGCAGGGACCTTTATGGCTACACCTTC. This translates into CASRDLYGYTF.

The rearrangement uses TRBV7-8 and TRBJ1-6, with D possibly TRBD1 on 6 matching bases. Germline lookup yields CDR1 SGHVS and CDR2 FQNEAQ. V was clipped by 5 bases and J by 8 bases, with 19 bases between them. This CDR3 region has 16 residues. The CDR3 coding sequence is TGTGCCAGCAGCCTCGGGGGGCGGGCCTTTGATTCACCCCTCCACTTT. It yields the protein CASSLGGRAFDSPLHF.

CDR3 sequence (DNA): TGTGCCAGCAGCCCAGTTGACAGGGGCCCTAATGAAAAACTGTTTTTT. Protein product: CASSPVDRGPNEKLFF. The V gene is TRBV7-6, the J gene TRBJ1-4; TRBD1 aligns across 8 bases. In germline, CDR1 is SGHVS, CDR2 FNYEAQ. V shed 5 bases and J 3 bases; nucleotides not matched to a gene: 8. The CDR3 spans 16 residues. The entire variable domain, with the rest obtained from reference TRBV7-6 and TRBJ1-4, is as follows: GAGVSQSPRYKVTKRGQDVALRCDPISGHVSLYWYRQALGQGPEFLTYFNYEAQQDKSGLPNDRFSAERPEGSISTLTIQRTEQRDSAMYRCASSPVDRGPNEKLFFGSGTQLSVL.

The chain links TRBV2 to TRBJ1-3; D gene uncertain. Germline V lookup: CDR1 SNHLY, CDR2 FYNNEI. The CDR3 runs to 14 residues. V was cut by 6 bases and J by 0 bases, with 9 bases left in between. CDR3 in DNA: TGTGCCAGCAGGTGGTTCAGCTCTGGAAACACCATATATTTT. Translation: CASRWFSSGNTIYF.

The CDR3 nucleotides are TGTGCCAGCAGCTCAGGACTGAGATCAGCCCTCCACTTT. It encodes CASSSGLRSALHF. This chain links TRBV9 with TRBJ1-6; no clear D. Trimming removed 4 bases from V and 14 bases from J, with 16 bases in between. From germline, CDR1 is SGDLS and CDR2 YYNGEE. The CDR3 extends over 13 amino acids.

The chain is built from TRBV6-5 and TRBJ2-1, with D uncertain. The V gene's germline CDR1 is MNHEY and CDR2 SVGAGI. The CDR3 extends over 16 amino acids. V was trimmed by 2 bases and J by 0 bases, leaving 11 bases between them. CDR3 bases: TGTGCCAGCAGTTACCTCTTCGGAAGCTCCTACAATGAGCAGTTCTTC. Encoded protein: CASSYLFGSSYNEQFF.

With respect to this clone: Other DNA sequences within the sample encode an identical CDR3. The chain employs TRBV4-1 and TRBJ2-7; 8 bases are shared with TRBD1. CDR3 size: 15 residues. The V gene's germline CDR1 is MGHRA and CDR2 YSYEKL. The V segment lost 3 bases and the J segment 0 bases; nucleotides outside the gene matches: 4. CDR3 region: CASSQVTGGSYEQYF. For the CDR3, the DNA is TGCGCCAGCAGCCAGGTCACAGGGGGCTCCTACGAGCAGTACTTC.

This chain uses TRBV28 with TRBJ2-5; D call uncertain. V gave up 3 bases and J gave up 1 base, with 9 bases separating them. The CDR3 runs 14 residues. CDR1 and CDR2 from the germline V gene are MDHEN and SYDVKM. Here the CDR3 reads CASSFSQPQETQYF. As DNA, the CDR3 is TGTGCCAGCAGTTTCAGTCAGCCCCAAGAGACCCAGTACTTC.

This chain connects TRBV4-1 to TRBJ2-2; D gene uncertain. CDR3 length: 15 residues. Germline-derived CDR1 and CDR2 are MGHRA and YSYEKL. Trimming removed 0 bases at V and 4 bases at J, with 9 bases between. CDR3 loop: CASSQEIQLTGELFF. The CDR3 nucleotides read TGCGCCAGCAGCCAAGAGATCCAACTCACCGGGGAGCTGTTTTTT.

The chain employs TRBV29-1 and TRBJ2-7, with TRBD1 matching over 7 bases. The length of the CDR3 is 11 residues. The V gene's germline CDR1 is SQVTM and CDR2 ANQGSEA. J lost 6 bases, V lost 6 bases, and 5 bases had no gene match. In DNA form, the CDR3 reads TGCAGCGTATACTACAGGGGCGAGCAGTACTTC. It specifies CSVYYRGEQYF.